The 5 T cell receptor beta chains below were found in one sample sequenced in a study of T cells in localized non-small cell lung cancer. The assay was immunoSEQ multiplex PCR, and TCRdb's table has in-frame clones only and misses some. The sample contains about 78,000 clones, roughly 81% of which appear only once. The sample consisted of peripheral blood, taken before any cancer treatment. Receptors originate from a man between 40 and 70 years old with stage I lung adenocarcinoma.

V and J are TRBV7-8 and TRBJ2-7; D uncertain. The CDR3 sequence is 15 residues long. From germline, CDR1 is SGHVS and CDR2 FQNEAQ. V lost 3 bases to trimming and J lost 0 bases, with 12 bases between them. CDR3 in DNA: TGTGCCAGCAGCTTGACCCTATTGAGCTCCTACGAGCAGTACTTC. It yields the protein CASSLTLLSSYEQYF.

The chain couples TRBV29-1 to TRBJ1-1, with D possibly TRBD1 on 5 matching bases. The CDR3 is 16 residues long. Trimming pared 7 bases from V and 1 base from J, leaving 22 bases between. The germline gives CDR1 SQVTM, CDR2 ANQGSEA. CDR3 region: CSGQGALTSGNTEAFF. CDR3 in DNA: TGCAGCGGCCAAGGGGCACTGACTTCTGGGAACACTGAAGCTTTCTTT.

CDR3 sequence reads: CASSHSGGETQYF. The CDR3 DNA is TGTGCCAGCAGTCACAGCGGAGGGGAGACCCAGTACTTC. The chain is built from TRBV27 and TRBJ2-5, with a weak D call TRBD2 (6 bases). Trimming took 5 bases from V and 5 from J, leaving 12 bases between them. There are 13 residues in the CDR3. CDR1 and CDR2 from the germline V gene are MNHEY and SMNVEV (reference sequence).

The chain joins TRBV19 to TRBJ1-2; no reliable D call. This CDR3 has 14 amino acids. CDR1 and CDR2 from the germline V gene are LNHDA and SQIVND (reference sequence). The V gene lost 7 bases and the J gene lost 0 bases, with 12 bases spanning the gap. CDR3: CASTTDGSNYGYTF. The CDR3, as DNA: TGTGCCAGTACCACGGACGGTTCTAACTATGGCTACACCTTC.

The rearrangement uses TRBV9 and TRBJ2-1; no clear D. Trimming left V 3 bases short and J 3 bases short, with 10 bases between. CDR3 size: 14 residues. Germline values: CDR1 SGDLS, CDR2 YYNGEE. The CDR3 region has the DNA TGTGCCAGCAGCGGACTTTCGGACTACAATGAGCAGTTCTTC. It is translated as CASSGLSDYNEQFF.